These T cell receptor beta chains were read from a single sample in a study of T cell clusters in autoimmune cytopenias. TCRdb reprocessed the multiplex PCR reads, keeping one entry per CDR3 protein, no DNA. The sample has some 7,400 distinct CDR3 sequences; the top ten hold approximately 22%. This same sample was also part of a study on T cell repertoires in aging, cancer and after chemotherapy.

Sequenced input: peripheral blood. The receptors come from a human donor in good health. CDR3s include the opening cysteine and the closing phenylalanine or tryptophan. For some rows the clone size is stated as once, few or many, or as a class when expanded; others skip it.

j_call,v_call,cdr3_length,clone_size,cdr3_aa
TRBJ2-2,TRBV27,15,NA,CASSLSSSLTGELFF
TRBJ2-3,TRBV5-1,13,NA,CASSLTGTDTQYF
TRBJ2-1,TRBV12-3/TRBV12-4,15,NA,CASTPPRSSYNEQFF
TRBJ2-7,TRBV13,13,NA,CASSPTGAYEQYF
TRBJ2-7,TRBV29-1,16,large,CSVPGTGTTLSYEQYF
TRBJ2-3,TRBV12-3/TRBV12-4,16,NA,CASRALSGGATDTQYF
TRBJ2-3,TRBV18,16,NA,CASSAEMRRATDTQYF
TRBJ2-5,TRBV27,16,medium-sized,CASSPIQGAVEETQYF
TRBJ1-6,TRBV6-5,14,NA,CASSLRGYNSPLHF
TRBJ2-5,TRBV15,16,NA,CATSRGANLGGETQYF
TRBJ2-7,TRBV29-1,13,medium-sized,CSVEGTATYEQYF
TRBJ2-7,TRBV6-5,15,NA,CASRLEAGASNEQYF
TRBJ2-7,TRBV12-3/TRBV12-4,14,NA,CASSLASHSYEQYF
TRBJ2-1,TRBV6-1,16,NA,CASSDLTSLYGDEQFF
TRBJ2-3,TRBV19,15,medium-sized,CASSRLAGDTDTQYF
TRBJ2-3,TRBV6-4,15,NA,CASSDRGAPTDTQYF